These 25 T cell receptor beta chains were sequenced from one sample in a study of blood T cell repertoires in COVID-19. Sequencing used immunoSEQ multiplex PCR; TCRdb keeps in-frame clones, though not all of them. Here the sample spans around 280,000 clones, about 88% being singletons. Sequencing was performed on peripheral blood. Receptor source: a woman in her thirties with COVID-19, enrolled during active disease.

This chain connects TRBV12-2 to TRBJ2-1; the table names TRBD2, a call not compared with the DNA. TRBV12-2 is a pseudogene locus. There are 12 residues in the CDR3. CDR3 DNA sequence: TGTGCAAGTCGCCTAGGTGAGTGTGAGCAGTTCTTC. Its translation is CASRLGECEQFF.

The V call is TRBV28, the J call TRBJ1-4, with D possibly matching TRBD1 (5 bases). The CDR3 is made up of 13 amino acids. Germline V gene sequence: CDR1 MDHEN, CDR2 SYDVKM. V was cut by 6 bases and J by 8 bases, with 13 bases left in between. The CDR3 loop reads CASSREREEKLFF. Here the CDR3 DNA reads TGTGCCAGCAGCAGGGAAAGAGAAGAAAAACTGTTTTTT.

The CDR3 region is CASSQGIGTGREQYF. CDR3 sequence (DNA): TGCGCCAGCAGCCAAGGAATAGGGACAGGGAGGGAGCAGTACTTC. The V and J genes are TRBV4-1 and TRBJ2-7, with TRBD1 identical over 9 bases. The CDR3 consists of 15 residues. Germline-derived CDR1 and CDR2 are MGHRA and YSYEKL. With 1 base clipped from V and 7 bases from J, the junction kept 8 bases outside the gene matches.

J is TRBJ1-1 and V is TRBV28, with a weak D call TRBD1 (5 bases). Trimming shortened V by 1 base and J by 2 bases, and 14 bases separated the two germline ends. The CDR3 is 16 residues long. CDR1 is MDHEN, CDR2 SYDVKM, per germline. Here the CDR3 DNA reads TGTGCCAGCAGTTTATCCCAGGGAGGGCTCAACACTGAAGCTTTCTTT. It codes for CASSLSQGGLNTEAFF.

The chain carries TRBV12-3 or TRBV12-4 and TRBJ1-5; 7 bases fit TRBD1. There are 13 residues in the CDR3. V was clipped by 5 bases and J by 4 bases; unmatched bases: 2. The CDR3: CASSTGENQPQHF. DNA of the CDR3: TGTGCCAGCAGTACAGGGGAAAATCAGCCCCAGCATTTT.

The chain uses TRBV3-1 (or the pseudogene TRBV3-2) and TRBJ1-1; 7 bases map to TRBD1. The V gene's germline CDR1 is LGHDT and CDR2 YNNKEL (reference sequence). V lost 4 bases, J lost 4 bases, and 6 bases stayed unmatched. The CDR3 covers 14 residues. This CDR3 reads CASSLGYRGTEAFF. The CDR3 DNA reads TGTGCCAGCAGCCTAGGGTACAGGGGCACTGAAGCTTTCTTT.

The chain recombines TRBV6-5 with TRBJ2-2, with TRBD1 as a possible D gene (6 bases). Germline CDR1 MNHEY, CDR2 SVGAGI. V lost 8 bases and J lost 0, with 13 bases in between. This CDR3 has 15 amino acids. CDR3 nucleotides: TGTGCCAGCGTCAGGGGCCGGGCGAACACCGGGGAGCTGTTTTTT. This sequence encodes CASVRGRANTGELFF.

The chain uses TRBV30 and TRBJ2-1; weak D call: TRBD2 (6 bases). V dropped 2 bases and J dropped 10 bases, with 15 bases sitting between them. Germline CDR1 and CDR2: GTSNPN and SVGIG (reference sequence). The CDR3 loop spans 13 amino acids. In nucleotides, the CDR3 is TGTGCCTGGAGTCCCACCCCGGAGGGGGAGCAGTTCTTC. As protein: CAWSPTPEGEQFF.

V and J are TRBV19 and TRBJ1-5; 7 bases align to TRBD1. V lost 8 bases and J lost 2; bases outside the gene matches: 15. This CDR3 comprises 17 residues. The germline V gene encodes CDR1 LNHDA and CDR2 SQIVND (reference sequence). CDR3 in DNA: TGTGCCAGTGGCGGCCCTTCTAATCAGGGGGGCAATCAGCCCCAGCATTTT. Translating it yields CASGGPSNQGGNQPQHF.

The rearrangement joins TRBV7-3 to TRBJ2-3; 11 bases agree with TRBD2. Germline values: CDR1 SGHTA, CDR2 FQGTGA. The CDR3 is 16 amino acids. V shed 3 bases, J shed 7 bases, and the junction held 9 bases outside the gene matches. Written as DNA, the CDR3 is TGTGCCAGCAGCTTGCCACTAGCGGGAGAGGGAAATACGCAGTATTTT. Translated: CASSLPLAGEGNTQYF. Drawing the rest from reference TRBV7-3 and TRBJ2-3, the complete variable domain is GAGVSQTPSNKVTEKGKYVELRCDPISGHTALYWYRQSLGQGPEFLIYFQGTGAADDSGLPNDRFFAVRPEGSVSTLKIQRTERGDSAVYLCASSLPLAGEGNTQYFGPGTRLTVL.

The chain is built from TRBV28 and TRBJ1-1; weak D call: TRBD1 (5 bases). The germline V and J ends were trimmed by 5 bases and 5 bases, with 15 bases remaining between them. Germline V CDR1 and CDR2: MDHEN, SYDVKM. This CDR3 is 14 amino acids long. The CDR3 region is CASSLGASTTEAFF. As DNA, the CDR3 is TGTGCCAGCAGTCTAGGGGCCTCGACGACTGAAGCTTTCTTT.

V gene TRBV28 combines with J gene TRBJ1-6, with D uncertain. This CDR3 spans 15 amino acids. The germline gives CDR1 MDHEN, CDR2 SYDVKM. Trimming cost V 2 bases and J 7 bases, with 12 bases left between them. The CDR3, as DNA: TGTGCCAGCAGTTTAGGGAGGGCGACGAATTCACCCCTCCACTTT. Its protein product is CASSLGRATNSPLHF.

The chain links TRBV19 to TRBJ1-5, with TRBD1 as a possible D gene (6 bases). The CDR3 has 16 amino acids. Trimming pared 4 bases from V and 2 bases from J, leaving 15 bases between. From germline, CDR1 is LNHDA and CDR2 SQIVND (reference sequence). CDR3 residues: CASSTRQGGGNQPQHF. The CDR3 DNA is TGTGCCAGTAGTACCCGACAAGGGGGGGGCAATCAGCCCCAGCATTTT.

This clone was observed a single time. The chain uses TRBV18 and TRBJ2-7, with TRBD2 matching 7 bases. This CDR3 spans 16 amino acids. V dropped 0 bases and J dropped 0; count of bases not matched to a gene: 5. CDR1 and CDR2 (germline): KGHSH, LQKENI. The CDR3 DNA sequence: TGTGCCAGCTCACCACCTAACCTAGCGGCCTCCTACGAGCAGTACTTC. Its protein product is CASSPPNLAASYEQYF.

Written as DNA, the CDR3 is TGTGCCAGCAGCTTAGTACAGAACAGAGAGACCCAGTACTTC. Encoded protein: CASSLVQNRETQYF. The genes are TRBV7-2 and TRBJ2-5; D ambiguous. V gave up 1 base and J gave up 4 bases, with 10 bases separating them. This CDR3 spans 14 amino acids. CDR1 and CDR2 (germline): SGHTA, FQGNSA.

The rearrangement uses TRBV19 and TRBJ2-2; TRBD2 aligns across 7 bases. The CDR3 is made up of 16 amino acids. CDR1 and CDR2 from the germline V gene are LNHDA and SQIVND (reference sequence). Losses at the gene ends were 6 bases for V and 3 bases for J; bases not matched to a gene: 10. CDR3 nucleotide sequence: TGTGCCAGTAGCAGCGGGAAGGGTTCATACACCGGGGAGCTGTTTTTT. Translated, it gives CASSSGKGSYTGELFF.

The CDR3 here is CASSSQIFLTGNTEAFF. The CDR3 DNA follows: TGTGCCAGCAGCTCCCAAATTTTTTTGACAGGCAACACTGAAGCTTTCTTT. This chain connects TRBV28 to TRBJ1-1; D might be TRBD1 (6 bases). The germline V and J ends were trimmed by 6 bases and 2 bases, with 22 bases remaining between them. CDR1 and CDR2 from the germline V gene are MDHEN and SYDVKM. The CDR3 spans 17 residues.

The chain uses TRBV3-1 (or the pseudogene TRBV3-2) and TRBJ1-5, with 10 bases matching TRBD1. Losses at the gene ends were 4 bases for V and 2 bases for J; bases not matched to a gene: 11. Germline V gene data show CDR1 as LGHDT and CDR2 as YNNKEL (reference sequence). There are 18 residues in the CDR3. DNA for the CDR3: TGTGCCAGCAGCCTAAATGACAGGGGGCTTTCGGGCAATCAGCCCCAGCATTTT. It encodes CASSLNDRGLSGNQPQHF.

The genes are TRBV5-1 and TRBJ2-7, with D possibly being TRBD2 (6 bases). CDR3 length equals 14 residues. Germline V gene data show CDR1 as SGHRS and CDR2 as YFSETQ. Trimming shortened V by 0 bases and J by 6 bases, and 13 bases separated the two germline ends. Here the CDR3 reads CASSLGPGAGEQYF. CDR3 in DNA: TGCGCCAGCAGCTTGGGACCGGGAGCGGGCGAGCAGTACTTC. The whole variable domain, remainder taken from reference TRBV5-1 and TRBJ2-7, is KAGVTQTPRYLIKTRGQQVTLSCSPISGHRSVSWYQQTPGQGLQFLFEYFSETQRNKGNFPGRFSGRQFSNSRSEMNVSTLELGDSALYLCASSLGPGAGEQYFGPGTRLTVT.

For this clone: Other DNA sequences in the same sample also yield this CDR3. The chain employs TRBV3-1 (or the pseudogene TRBV3-2) and TRBJ2-1; 8 bases map to TRBD2. The CDR3 spans 15 residues. The V segment lost 4 bases and the J segment 3 bases; nucleotides outside the gene matches: 5. CDR1 and CDR2 from the germline V gene are LGHDT and YNNKEL (reference sequence). CDR3 residues: CASSRTSGSYNEQFF. CDR3 in DNA: TGTGCCAGCAGCCGAACGAGCGGGAGCTACAATGAGCAGTTCTTC.

The chain recombines TRBV5-4 with TRBJ1-5, with D perhaps TRBD1 (6 bases). The CDR3 extends over 13 amino acids. Trimming left V 2 bases short and J 7 bases short, with 10 bases between. CDR1 is SGHNT, CDR2 YYREEE, per germline (reference sequence). The CDR3 DNA follows: TGTGCCAGCAGCTTCGGGGGGGCCCAGCCCCAGCATTTT. Its protein is CASSFGGAQPQHF.

This rearrangement joins TRBV4-2 to TRBJ1-5; 7 bases fit TRBD1. Germline V gives CDR1 LGHNA, CDR2 YNFKEQ. V gave up 2 bases and J gave up 3 bases; unmatched junction bases: 4. This CDR3 spans 15 amino acids. The CDR3 DNA is TGTGCCAGCAGCCAACCAGACAGGGACAATCAGCCCCAGCATTTT. Amino acids: CASSQPDRDNQPQHF.

The CDR3 protein is CASSLRDEQYF. CDR3 in DNA: TGCGCCAGCAGCTTGCGCGACGAGCAGTACTTC. This chain connects TRBV5-1 to TRBJ2-7; D remains ambiguous. There are 11 residues in the CDR3. The germline CDR1 and CDR2 sequences are SGHRS and YFSETQ. V lost 1 base to trimming and J lost 5 bases, with 4 bases between them.

The V gene is TRBV19, the J gene TRBJ2-5; 7 nucleotides match TRBD1. This CDR3 has 15 amino acids. CDR1 LNHDA and CDR2 SQIVND come from the germline V gene (reference sequence). V shed 4 bases and J 3 bases; nucleotides not matched to a gene: 8. The CDR3 DNA reads TGTGCCAGTAGTAACTCCCACAGGGGAGAAGAGACCCAGTACTTC. Its protein is CASSNSHRGEETQYF.

This rearrangement joins TRBV28 to TRBJ1-1, with unresolved D. Germline V gene sequence: CDR1 MDHEN, CDR2 SYDVKM. V lost 1 base to trimming and J lost 2 bases, with 11 bases between them. This CDR3 is built from 15 residues. Here the CDR3 reads CASSLSAGFNTEAFF. CDR3 DNA sequence: TGTGCCAGCAGTTTATCGGCGGGTTTTAACACTGAAGCTTTCTTT.